These T cell receptor beta chains were read from a single sample in a study of T cell repertoires in cytomegalovirus infection. MiXCR was run by TCRdb on the reads, yielding one entry per CDR3 protein. The data show hundreds of thousands of distinct CDR3 sequences, with 17% seen just once and 9.5% to 15% held by the top ten. The sample consisted of PBMCs. These receptors were collected from a human donor in good health (CMV status not recorded). Some clones in this sample may be carry-over from other donors' samples. Each CDR3 is given with its conserved first and last residue. Rows may omit the clone size; those that give it use once, few, many or a size class.

j_call clone_size cdr3_length v_call cdr3_aa
TRBJ1-5 few 13 TRBV20-1 CSASRGLDQPQHF
TRBJ2-3 few 14 TRBV15 CATSIQRGQGTQYF
TRBJ1-2 NA 15 TRBV4-2 CASSQDIVGGYGYTF
TRBJ2-7 NA 16 TRBV12-3/TRBV12-4 CASSFNTGVISYEQYF
TRBJ2-5 many 14 TRBV7-2 CASSLGRESETQYF
TRBJ2-5 NA 15 TRBV19 CASSIMGRASETQYF
TRBJ2-1 many 16 TRBV6-1 CASTLQGVSSYNEQFF
TRBJ2-3 many 15 TRBV20-1 CSATPGGLREDTQYF
TRBJ1-6 NA 17 TRBV15 CATSRVGDRAGDSPLHF
TRBJ1-1 few 15 TRBV7-9 CASSLNPGQGSEAFF
TRBJ1-4 few 15 TRBV25-1 CASSDDRVGSEKLFF
TRBJ2-7 NA 13 TRBV18 CAGSPASVYEQYF
TRBJ1-5 many 14 TRBV2 CASNAGAGQQPQHF
TRBJ2-1 few 18 TRBV5-6 CASSLVHTGQGAYNEQFF
TRBJ1-1 NA 14 TRBV5-6 CASTVITGGIEAFF
TRBJ2-7 NA 15 TRBV4-3 CASSQDSGVSYEQYF
TRBJ2-2 few 14 TRBV7-6 CASSLVKNTGELFF
TRBJ1-5 many 13 TRBV7-2 CASSLWKDQPQHF
TRBJ2-3 few 18 TRBV4-2 CASSHGTSGGDGSDTQYF
TRBJ1-2 many 15 TRBV7-6 CASSLTGDPNYGYTF
TRBJ1-1 NA 14 TRBV7-9 CASSRQSWGTEAFF
TRBJ2-5 NA 17 TRBV28 CASSPYRDRRIQETQYF
TRBJ2-7 NA 14 TRBV19 CASSIQQGKGEQYF
TRBJ2-2 once 14 TRBV12-3/TRBV12-4 CASSLTGGTGELVF
TRBJ2-7 many 15 TRBV5-6 CASSQTSGGLYEQYF